The 14 T cell receptor beta chains listed next were all sequenced from one sample in a study of blood T cell repertoires in COVID-19. TCRdb keeps only in-frame clones here, not all; method: immunoSEQ multiplex PCR. The data show 200,000 to 250,000 clones, around 90% seen once. Sequencing was done on a sample of peripheral blood. Every receptor here comes from a young man with COVID-19, enrolled during active disease.

The chain combines TRBV5-1 with TRBJ1-4; a weak D match, TRBD1 (6 bases). V was clipped by 5 bases and J by 2 bases, with 16 bases between them. The CDR3 length is 16 residues. Germline V gene lookup returns CDR1 SGHRS and CDR2 YFSETQ. DNA of the CDR3: TGCGCCAGCAGAACAGGGTCTTCGGGGACTAATGAAAAACTGTTTTTT. This translates into CASRTGSSGTNEKLFF.

The chain combines TRBV18 with TRBJ1-3; D call uncertain. The germline V and J ends were trimmed by 3 bases and 0 bases, with 12 bases remaining between them. The V gene's germline CDR1 is KGHSH and CDR2 LQKENI. This CDR3 region has 16 residues. The CDR3 nucleotides are TGTGCCAGCTCACCGGAAAACAGCCCCTCTGGAAACACCATATATTTT. Encoded protein: CASSPENSPSGNTIYF.

J is TRBJ2-5 and V is TRBV5-6, with a possible D match to TRBD2 (6 bases). CDR1 is SGHDT, CDR2 YYEEEE, per germline. The CDR3 totals 13 residues. V was shortened by 3 bases and J by 6 bases, with 12 bases between the two germline ends. The CDR3 sequence: CASSWTRGQTQYF. Here the CDR3 DNA reads TGTGCCAGCAGCTGGACGCGGGGACAGACCCAGTACTTC. The entire variable domain, with the rest obtained from reference TRBV5-6 and TRBJ2-5, is as follows: DAGVTQSPTHLIKTRGQQVTLRCSPKSGHDTVSWYQQALGQGPQFIFQYYEEEERQRGNFPDRFSGHQFPNYSSELNVNALLLGDSALYLCASSWTRGQTQYFGPGTRLLVL.

Only one count was recorded for this clone. The rearrangement joins TRBV5-1 to TRBJ2-2; D is unresolved. CDR1 is SGHRS and CDR2 is YFSETQ in the germline V gene. V lost 0 bases, J lost 9 bases, and 15 bases lay in between. This CDR3 region has 15 residues. In DNA, the CDR3 is TGCGCCAGCAGCTTGGAGCCGAACCAAGTCCGGGAGCTGTTTTTT. This sequence encodes CASSLEPNQVRELFF. Full variable domain (rest looked up from reference TRBV5-1 and TRBJ2-2): KAGVTQTPRYLIKTRGQQVTLSCSPISGHRSVSWYQQTPGQGLQFLFEYFSETQRNKGNFPGRFSGRQFSNSRSEMNVSTLELGDSALYLCASSLEPNQVRELFFGEGSRLTVL.

J is TRBJ2-6 and V is TRBV7-3; D may be TRBD1 (7 bases). Between the trimmed V and J ends, which lost 5 bases and 2 bases, there was a span of 13 bases. Germline-derived CDR1 and CDR2 are SGHTA and FQGTGA. The CDR3 has 16 amino acids. The CDR3 spells CASSRDREAGANVLTF. In nucleotides, the CDR3 is TGTGCCAGCAGCCGCGACAGGGAGGCTGGGGCCAACGTCCTGACTTTC.

This chain uses TRBV7-3 with TRBJ1-5, with D maybe TRBD1 (5 bases). CDR1 and CDR2 (germline): SGHTA, FQGTGA. This CDR3 spans 15 amino acids. V dropped 0 bases and J dropped 7 bases, with 13 bases sitting between them. The CDR3 DNA is TGTGCCAGCAGCTTAACTCCAGGGCGGGACCAGCCCCAGCATTTT. It is translated as CASSLTPGRDQPQHF.

V usage is TRBV27 and J usage is TRBJ1-2; 8 bases line up with TRBD1. This CDR3 region has 15 residues. V trimming: 4 bases; J trimming: 2 bases; junction bases outside the gene matches: 6. Germline-derived CDR1 and CDR2 are MNHEY and SMNVEV (reference sequence). The CDR3 is CASSSTTGVNYGYTF. Written as DNA, the CDR3 is TGTGCCAGCAGTTCCACGACAGGGGTAAACTATGGCTACACCTTC.

The CDR3 sequence is CASRKQGAGTDTQYF. The CDR3 DNA sequence: TGTGCCAGCAGAAAACAGGGGGCCGGCACAGATACGCAGTATTTT. The V gene is TRBV2, the J gene TRBJ2-3; TRBD1 matches at 9 bases. The CDR3 sequence is 15 residues long. V gave up 6 bases and J gave up 1 base; unmatched junction bases: 5. Germline assignment: CDR1 SNHLY and CDR2 FYNNEI. The full variable domain, rest sourced from reference TRBV2 and TRBJ2-3, is EPEVTQTPSHQVTQMGQEVILRCVPISNHLYFYWYRQILGQKVEFLVSFYNNEISEKSEIFDDQFSVERPDGSNFTLKIRSTKLEDSAMYFCASRKQGAGTDTQYFGPGTRLTVL.

The rearrangement joins TRBV20-1 to TRBJ1-1; 10 positions agree with TRBD1. CDR1 DFQATT and CDR2 SNEGSKA come from the germline V gene (reference sequence). This CDR3 spans 14 amino acids. Trimming at V came to 3 bases and at J to 7 bases, leaving 8 bases not matched to a gene. The CDR3 loop reads CSASTGTGDLEAFF. DNA of the CDR3: TGCAGTGCTAGTACCGGGACAGGGGACCTTGAAGCTTTCTTT.

The chain has TRBV5-1 and TRBJ2-3, with TRBD2 matching over 10 bases. The germline V gene encodes CDR1 SGHRS and CDR2 YFSETQ. Germline trimming cut 4 bases from V and 2 bases from J; bases unmatched to any gene: 7. The CDR3 has 16 amino acids. The DNA of the CDR3 is TGCGCCAGCAGCCCCGGACTAGCGGTCTCCACAGATACGCAGTATTTT. This translates into CASSPGLAVSTDTQYF.

The V gene is TRBV2, the J gene TRBJ2-2; 8 positions agree with TRBD1. Germline CDR1 is SNHLY and CDR2 is FYNNEI. Trimming at V came to 6 bases and at J to 5 bases, leaving 5 bases not matched to a gene. The CDR3 spans 14 residues. This chain's CDR3 is CASRAGQGTGELFF. In DNA form, the CDR3 reads TGTGCCAGCAGGGCCGGACAGGGTACCGGGGAGCTGTTTTTT.

This clone was detected only once. The rearrangement uses TRBV27 and TRBJ1-1, with TRBD1 matching 7 bases. Germline-derived CDR1 and CDR2 are MNHEY and SMNVEV (reference sequence). V trimming: 6 bases; J trimming: 1 base; junction bases outside the gene matches: 2. The CDR3 contains 13 residues. CDR3 sequence (DNA): TGTGCCAGCAGAAGGACAGGGAACACTGAAGCTTTCTTT. As protein: CASRRTGNTEAFF.

The chain recombines TRBV5-5 with TRBJ2-2; 10 positions match TRBD1. The CDR3 contains 15 residues. J gave up 5 bases and V 4 bases, and 5 bases lay outside the gene matches. Germline V lookup: CDR1 SGHKS, CDR2 YYEKEE (reference sequence). CDR3 in amino acids: CASSLTGGKTGELFF. CDR3 nucleotide sequence: TGTGCCAGCAGCCTGACAGGGGGCAAGACCGGGGAGCTGTTTTTT.

This rearrangement joins TRBV29-1 to TRBJ1-1, with D perhaps matching TRBD1 (5 bases). The CDR3 sequence is 10 residues long. CDR1 is SQVTM and CDR2 is ANQGSEA in the germline V gene. The V gene lost 3 bases and the J gene lost 6 bases, with 5 bases spanning the gap. The CDR3 nucleotides read TGCAGCGTTGAGACAGCTGAAGCTTTCTTT. Its protein product is CSVETAEAFF. Using reference TRBV29-1 and TRBJ1-1 for the parts outside the CDR3, the full variable domain is SAVISQKPSRDICQRGTSLTIQCQVDSQVTMMFWYRQQPGQSLTLIATANQGSEATYESGFVIDKFPISRPNLTFSTLTVSNMSPEDSSIYLCSVETAEAFFGQGTRLTVV.